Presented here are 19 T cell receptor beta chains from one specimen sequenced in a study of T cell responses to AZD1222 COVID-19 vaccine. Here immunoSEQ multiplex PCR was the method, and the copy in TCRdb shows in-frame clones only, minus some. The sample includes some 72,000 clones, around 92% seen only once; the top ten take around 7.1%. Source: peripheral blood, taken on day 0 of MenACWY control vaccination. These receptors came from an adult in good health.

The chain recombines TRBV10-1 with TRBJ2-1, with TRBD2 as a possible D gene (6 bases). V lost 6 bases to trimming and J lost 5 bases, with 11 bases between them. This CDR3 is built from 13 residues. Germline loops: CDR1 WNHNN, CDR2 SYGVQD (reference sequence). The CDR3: CASSWKRDNEQFF. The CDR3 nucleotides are TGCGCCAGCAGCTGGAAGCGGGACAATGAGCAGTTCTTC.

CDR3 amino acids: CASSTLRGNSYGYTF. CDR3 DNA sequence: TGTGCCAGTAGTACTCTGAGGGGTAATTCCTATGGCTACACCTTC. V is TRBV19 and J is TRBJ1-2; D might be TRBD1 (5 bases). V was clipped by 4 bases and J by 4 bases, with 16 bases between them. This CDR3 is 15 amino acids long. CDR1 is LNHDA, CDR2 SQIVND, per germline (reference sequence).

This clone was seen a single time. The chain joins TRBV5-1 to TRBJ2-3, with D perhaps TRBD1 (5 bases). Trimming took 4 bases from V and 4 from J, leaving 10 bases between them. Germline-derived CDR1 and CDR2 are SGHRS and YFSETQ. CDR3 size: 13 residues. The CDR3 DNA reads TGCGCCAGCAGCAACCCGACAGCAGATACGCAGTATTTT. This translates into CASSNPTADTQYF.

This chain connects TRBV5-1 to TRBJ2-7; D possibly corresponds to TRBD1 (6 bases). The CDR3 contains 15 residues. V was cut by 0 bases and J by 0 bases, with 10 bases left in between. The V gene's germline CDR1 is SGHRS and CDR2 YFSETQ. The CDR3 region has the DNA TGCGCCAGCAGCTTGGGAGGGACAACCTCCTACGAGCAGTACTTC. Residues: CASSLGGTTSYEQYF.

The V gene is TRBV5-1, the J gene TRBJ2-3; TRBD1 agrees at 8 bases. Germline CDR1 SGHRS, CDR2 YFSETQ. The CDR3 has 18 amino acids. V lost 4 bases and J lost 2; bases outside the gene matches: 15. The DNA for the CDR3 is TGCGCCAGCAGCCCGGATCCACCGGGACAGGATAACACAGATACGCAGTATTTT. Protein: CASSPDPPGQDNTDTQYF.

This CDR3 is CASSSASGGLGEQFF. The CDR3 DNA reads TGTGCCAGCAGCTCCGCTAGCGGGGGCCTTGGTGAGCAGTTCTTC. The chain carries TRBV13 and TRBJ2-1; 10 bases fit TRBD2. V lost 4 bases to trimming and J lost 9 bases; unmatched junction nucleotides: 9. There are 15 residues in the CDR3. CDR1 and CDR2 from the germline V gene are PRHDT and FYEKMQ (reference sequence).

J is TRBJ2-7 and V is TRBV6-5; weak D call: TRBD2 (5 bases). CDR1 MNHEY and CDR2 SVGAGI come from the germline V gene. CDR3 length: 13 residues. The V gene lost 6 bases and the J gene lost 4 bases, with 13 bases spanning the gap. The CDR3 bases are TGTGCCAGCAGGCTCGGACTGCCGTACGAGCAGTACTTC. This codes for CASRLGLPYEQYF.

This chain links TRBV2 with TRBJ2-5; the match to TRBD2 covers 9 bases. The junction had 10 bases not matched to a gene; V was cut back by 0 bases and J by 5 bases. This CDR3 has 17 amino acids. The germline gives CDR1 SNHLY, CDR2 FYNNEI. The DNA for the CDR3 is TGTGCCAGCAGTGAAGCGCTCTTGGCGGGAGGGCTGGAGACCCAGTACTTC. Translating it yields CASSEALLAGGLETQYF. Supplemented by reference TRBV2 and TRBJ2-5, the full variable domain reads EPEVTQTPSHQVTQMGQEVILRCVPISNHLYFYWYRQILGQKVEFLVSFYNNEISEKSEIFDDQFSVERPDGSNFTLKIRSTKLEDSAMYFCASSEALLAGGLETQYFGPGTRLLVL.

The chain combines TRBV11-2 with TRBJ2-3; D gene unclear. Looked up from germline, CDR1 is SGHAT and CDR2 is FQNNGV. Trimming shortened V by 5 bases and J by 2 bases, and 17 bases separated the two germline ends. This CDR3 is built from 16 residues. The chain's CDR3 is CASSPHGRAFTDTQYF. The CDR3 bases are TGTGCCAGCAGCCCGCACGGTCGGGCGTTCACAGATACGCAGTATTTT.

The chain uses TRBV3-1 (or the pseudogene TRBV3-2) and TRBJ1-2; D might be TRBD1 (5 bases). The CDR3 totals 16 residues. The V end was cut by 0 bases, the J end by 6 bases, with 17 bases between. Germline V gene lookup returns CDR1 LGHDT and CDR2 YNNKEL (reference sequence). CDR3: CASSQDMRTPFDGYTF. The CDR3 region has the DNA TGTGCCAGCAGCCAAGATATGCGGACACCGTTCGATGGCTACACCTTC.

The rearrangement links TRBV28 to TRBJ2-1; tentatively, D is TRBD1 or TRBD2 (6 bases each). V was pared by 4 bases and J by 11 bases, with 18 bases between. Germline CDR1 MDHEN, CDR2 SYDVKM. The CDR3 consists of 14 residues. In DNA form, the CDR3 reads TGTGCCAGCAGTTCCGGGGGTATGGACAGCAAGCAGTTCTTC. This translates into CASSSGGMDSKQFF.

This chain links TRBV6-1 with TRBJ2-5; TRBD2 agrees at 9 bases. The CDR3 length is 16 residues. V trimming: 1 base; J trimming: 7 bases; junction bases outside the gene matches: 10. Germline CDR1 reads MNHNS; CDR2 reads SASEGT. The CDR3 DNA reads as TGTGCCAGCAGTGAAGGGGTGGCTAGCGGGATGGGGACCCAGTACTTC. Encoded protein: CASSEGVASGMGTQYF.

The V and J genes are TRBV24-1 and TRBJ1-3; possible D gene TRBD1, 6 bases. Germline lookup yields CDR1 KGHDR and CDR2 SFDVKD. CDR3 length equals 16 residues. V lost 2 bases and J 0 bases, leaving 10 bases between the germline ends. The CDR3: CATSDSGTNSGNTIYF. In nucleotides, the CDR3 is TGTGCCACCAGTGATTCCGGGACAAACTCTGGAAACACCATATATTTT.

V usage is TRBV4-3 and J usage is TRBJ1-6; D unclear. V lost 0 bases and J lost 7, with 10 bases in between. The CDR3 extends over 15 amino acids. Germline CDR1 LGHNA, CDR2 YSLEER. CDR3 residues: CASSQEGSSNSPLHF. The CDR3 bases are TGCGCCAGCAGCCAAGAGGGCAGCTCCAATTCACCCCTCCACTTT.

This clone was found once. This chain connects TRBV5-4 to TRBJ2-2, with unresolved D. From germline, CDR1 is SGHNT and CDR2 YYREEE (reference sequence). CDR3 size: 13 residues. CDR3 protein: CVSHVENTGELFF. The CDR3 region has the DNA TGTGTCAGTCACGTGGAGAACACCGGGGAGCTGTTTTTT.

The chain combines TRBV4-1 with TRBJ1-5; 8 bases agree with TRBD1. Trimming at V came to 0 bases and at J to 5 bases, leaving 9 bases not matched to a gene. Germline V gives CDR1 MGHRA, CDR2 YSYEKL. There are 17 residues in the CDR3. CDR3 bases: TGCGCCAGCAGCCAAGATCGGACAGGGACTAATTATCAGCCCCAGCATTTT. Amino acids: CASSQDRTGTNYQPQHF.

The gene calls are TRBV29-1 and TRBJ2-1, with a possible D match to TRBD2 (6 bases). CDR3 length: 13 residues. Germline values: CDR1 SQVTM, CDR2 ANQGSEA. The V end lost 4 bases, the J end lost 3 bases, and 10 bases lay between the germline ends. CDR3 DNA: TGCAGCGTTGGCTGGGGGGACTACAATGAGCAGTTCTTC. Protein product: CSVGWGDYNEQFF.

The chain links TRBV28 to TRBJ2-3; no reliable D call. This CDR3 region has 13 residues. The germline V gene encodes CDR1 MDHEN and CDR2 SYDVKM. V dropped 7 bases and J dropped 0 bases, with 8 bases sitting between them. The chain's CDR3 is CASNRPSTDTQYF. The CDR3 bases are TGTGCCAGCAATAGGCCTAGCACAGATACGCAGTATTTT.

Here the CDR3 reads CASSERADSYNEQFF. The DNA of the CDR3 is TGTGCCAGCAGTGAAAGGGCAGATTCCTACAATGAGCAGTTCTTC. This chain uses TRBV2 with TRBJ2-1, with D unresolved. This CDR3 has 15 residues. Trimming pared 2 bases from V and 1 base from J, leaving 9 bases between. From germline, CDR1 is SNHLY and CDR2 FYNNEI.